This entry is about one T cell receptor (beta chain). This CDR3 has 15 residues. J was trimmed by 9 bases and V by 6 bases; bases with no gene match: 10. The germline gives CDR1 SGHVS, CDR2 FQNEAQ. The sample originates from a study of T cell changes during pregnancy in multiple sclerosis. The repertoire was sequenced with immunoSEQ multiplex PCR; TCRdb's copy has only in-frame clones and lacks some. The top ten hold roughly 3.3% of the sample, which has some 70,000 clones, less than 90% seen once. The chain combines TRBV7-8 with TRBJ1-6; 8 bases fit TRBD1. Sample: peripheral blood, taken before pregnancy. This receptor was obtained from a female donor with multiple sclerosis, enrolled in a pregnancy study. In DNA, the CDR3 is TGTGCCAGCAGGGAAATGCAGGGGGCGGCTTCACCCCTCCACTTT. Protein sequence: CASREMQGAASPLHF.